The 15 T cell receptor beta chains listed next were all sequenced from one sample in a study of PD-1 blockade in classical Hodgkin lymphoma. Brentuximab vedotin exposure varied, and every patient relapsed after autologous stem cell transplantation. Some clones are missing from TCRdb's copy, which holds only in-frame ones; the method was immunoSEQ multiplex PCR. The table lists about 27,000 clones, just under 80% of them singletons, with about 33% in the top ten. Material: peripheral blood mononuclear cells (PBMCs), obtained before the second cycle of nivolumab. These receptors came from a human donor with classical Hodgkin lymphoma.

The gene calls are TRBV6-5 and TRBJ1-2; D remains unclear. The CDR3 length is 13 residues. The V end was cut by 2 bases, the J end by 4 bases, with 8 bases between. Germline V lookup: CDR1 MNHEY, CDR2 SVGAGI. This chain's CDR3 is CASSYAGPYGYTF. CDR3 nucleotides: TGTGCCAGCAGTTACGCAGGCCCCTATGGCTACACCTTC.

In its sample, this clone was seen once. The chain uses TRBV19 and TRBJ1-4, with 7 bases that match TRBD1. V dropped 8 bases and J dropped 0; count of bases not matched to a gene: 9. The CDR3 is made up of 16 amino acids. Germline assignment: CDR1 LNHDA and CDR2 SQIVND (reference sequence). CDR3 protein: CASWGTDSSTNEKLFF. In DNA, the CDR3 is TGTGCCAGTTGGGGGACAGACTCTTCAACTAATGAAAAACTGTTTTTT.

This chain connects TRBV19 to TRBJ2-5; D might be TRBD2 (5 bases). The V end lost 9 bases, the J end lost 0 bases, and 11 bases lay between the germline ends. Germline CDR1 is LNHDA and CDR2 is SQIVND (reference sequence). This CDR3 comprises 13 residues. CDR3 bases: TGTGCCAGCGCCTACGGGAACCAAGAGACCCAGTACTTC. It yields the protein CASAYGNQETQYF.

This clone is a singleton in its sample. The V call is TRBV19, the J call TRBJ2-3; D gene unclear. The CDR3 runs 13 residues. V lost 3 bases and J lost 1, with 5 bases in between. Germline assignment: CDR1 LNHDA and CDR2 SQIVND (reference sequence). The CDR3 nucleotides read TGTGCCAGTAGTATGGACCGCACAGATACGCAGTATTTT. Amino acids: CASSMDRTDTQYF.

The chain recombines TRBV29-1 with TRBJ2-3; 9 nucleotides match TRBD1. This CDR3 is 14 amino acids long. Germline loops: CDR1 SQVTM, CDR2 ANQGSEA. After removal of 6 bases from V and 6 bases from J, the junction contained 10 bases not matched to a gene. CDR3: CSVSFGTGSDTQYF. The CDR3 region has the DNA TGCAGCGTCAGTTTTGGGACAGGGTCCGATACGCAGTATTTT.

The chain couples TRBV28 to TRBJ1-3, with D uncertain. CDR1 is MDHEN, CDR2 SYDVKM, per germline. Trimming stripped 5 bases from V and 0 bases from J, with 14 bases between. CDR3 length: 16 residues. CDR3 region: CASSPQEFDSGNTIYF. The CDR3 DNA follows: TGTGCCAGCAGTCCTCAGGAATTTGACTCTGGAAACACCATATATTTT.

This clone was counted once. V gene TRBV7-2 combines with J gene TRBJ1-3; 7 bases line up with TRBD1. The CDR3 has 16 amino acids. Germline V gene sequence: CDR1 SGHTA, CDR2 FQGNSA. Germline trimming cut 5 bases from V and 4 bases from J; bases unmatched to any gene: 11. CDR3 protein: CASSPPQGMGGNTIYF. In DNA, the CDR3 is TGTGCCAGCAGCCCACCACAGGGGATGGGGGGAAACACCATATATTTT.

The rearrangement links TRBV7-9 to TRBJ1-2, with TRBD1 matching 8 bases. The length of the CDR3 is 13 residues. The ends lost 4 bases at V and 7 bases at J; junction bases unmatched: 5. The V gene's germline CDR1 is SEHNR and CDR2 FQNEAQ (reference sequence). The CDR3 sequence: CASSSTGVGGYTF. The CDR3 DNA reads as TGTGCCAGCAGCTCGACAGGGGTGGGTGGCTACACCTTC.

The V call is TRBV19, the J call TRBJ2-7; 7 bases match TRBD1. The germline gives CDR1 LNHDA, CDR2 SQIVND (reference sequence). The CDR3 has 15 amino acids. The junction had 6 bases not matched to a gene; V was cut back by 3 bases and J by 1 base. The CDR3 nucleotides are TGTGCCAGTAGTATCGCCGGGACAGTGTCCTACGAGCAGTACTTC. Protein product: CASSIAGTVSYEQYF. The variable domain in full, with the rest retrieved from reference TRBV19 and TRBJ2-7, is DGGITQSPKYLFRKEGQNVTLSCEQNLNHDAMYWYRQDPGQGLRLIYYSQIVNDFQKGDIAEGYSVSREKKESFPLTVTSAQKNPTAFYLCASSIAGTVSYEQYFGPGTRLTVT.

The rearrangement uses TRBV6-1 and TRBJ1-1, with 11 bases that match TRBD1. The germline V gene encodes CDR1 MNHNS and CDR2 SASEGT. V was pared by 3 bases and J by 2 bases, with 2 bases of the junction left unmatched. The CDR3 has 15 amino acids. The CDR3 is CASSDRTGGNTEAFF. For the CDR3, the DNA is TGTGCCAGCAGTGACCGGACAGGGGGCAACACTGAAGCTTTCTTT.

The J gene is TRBJ1-2, the V gene TRBV9; 9 nucleotides match TRBD1. V shed 0 bases and J 7 bases; nucleotides not matched to a gene: 4. In germline, CDR1 is SGDLS, CDR2 YYNGEE. CDR3 size: 14 residues. The CDR3 DNA sequence: TGTGCCAGCAGCGTAGAGGACAGGGGAGGTGGCTACACCTTC. It encodes CASSVEDRGGGYTF.

The chain carries TRBV5-1 and TRBJ2-5; a weak D match, TRBD1 (5 bases). The CDR3 totals 13 residues. CDR1 and CDR2 from the germline V gene are SGHRS and YFSETQ. V was clipped by 0 bases and J by 5 bases, with 8 bases between them. CDR3 nucleotides: TGCGCCAGCAGCTTGGAAGGGGCGGAGACCCAGTACTTC. Amino acids: CASSLEGAETQYF.

This chain joins TRBV6-1 and TRBJ2-1, with 9 bases fitting TRBD1. The V gene end was trimmed by 4 bases and the J gene end by 8 bases; junction bases not matched to a gene: 6. Germline assignment: CDR1 MNHNS and CDR2 SASEGT. This CDR3 has 14 amino acids. As DNA, the CDR3 is TGTGCCAGCAGTGGAAGACAGGGGGTGGATGAGCAGTTCTTC. This gives the protein CASSGRQGVDEQFF.

The V call is TRBV7-2, the J call TRBJ1-2, with 7 bases identical to TRBD1. J was trimmed by 6 bases and V by 1 base; bases with no gene match: 5. CDR1 SGHTA and CDR2 FQGNSA come from the germline V gene. The CDR3 is made up of 14 amino acids. The CDR3 DNA follows: TGTGCCAGCAGCTTAGAGGGGGCGACTGATGGCTACACCTTC. Translation gives CASSLEGATDGYTF.

The chain links TRBV19 to TRBJ1-5, with D perhaps matching TRBD1 (6 bases). The CDR3 is 12 amino acids. Germline V gene sequence: CDR1 LNHDA, CDR2 SQIVND (reference sequence). The V and J ends lost 11 bases and 7 bases respectively, with 15 bases between them. The CDR3 region has the DNA TGTGCCCTAGGGGGGGGTGGACAGCCCCAGCATTTT. This translates into CALGGGGQPQHF.